These 10 T cell receptor beta chains share one sample of origin, sequenced in a study of blood T cell repertoires in COVID-19. This table comes from immunoSEQ multiplex PCR, and its TCRdb copy is limited to in-frame clones, with some not included. The table includes 60,000 to 65,000 clones, around 74% detected once. The specimen sequenced was peripheral blood. The receptors were gathered from an elderly woman with acute or convalescent COVID-19.

The chain joins TRBV5-1 to TRBJ1-4; possible D gene TRBD1, 5 bases. Germline V lookup: CDR1 SGHRS, CDR2 YFSETQ. Deletions cut 4 bases from V and 3 bases from J, with 13 bases between. The CDR3 loop spans 15 amino acids. The DNA of the CDR3 is TGCGCCAGCAGCCCAGGTGGACACCCTAATGAAAAACTGTTTTTT. This codes for CASSPGGHPNEKLFF.

This chain connects TRBV9 to TRBJ2-2, with TRBD2 identical over 12 bases. There are 16 residues in the CDR3. The trim removed 4 bases at V and 4 bases at J, leaving 5 bases unmatched. The germline gives CDR1 SGDLS, CDR2 YYNGEE. The CDR3 DNA reads as TGTGCCAGCAGCACAAGGACTAGCGGGATCACCGGGGAGCTGTTTTTT. Translation gives CASSTRTSGITGELFF.

The rearrangement uses TRBV28 and TRBJ1-2; perhaps TRBD1 as D (6 bases). Trimming removed 6 bases at V and 2 bases at J, with 10 bases between. The CDR3 runs 13 residues. The V gene's germline CDR1 is MDHEN and CDR2 SYDVKM. CDR3 nucleotide sequence: TGTGCCAGCAGGGCCGGGACAAACTATGGCTACACCTTC. Its protein is CASRAGTNYGYTF.

The chain couples TRBV7-2 to TRBJ2-3; 9 bases line up with TRBD1. Trimming at V came to 5 bases and at J to 9 bases, leaving 9 bases not matched to a gene. Per germline, CDR1 SGHTA and CDR2 FQGNSA. The CDR3 runs 14 residues. CDR3 loop: CASSPDRGPLTQYF. Here the CDR3 DNA reads TGTGCCAGCAGCCCGGACAGGGGACCCCTCACGCAGTATTTT. The whole variable domain, filled in from reference TRBV7-2 and TRBJ2-3, reads GAGVSQSPSNKVTEKGKDVELRCDPISGHTALYWYRQSLGQGLEFLIYFQGNSAPDKSGLPSDRFSAERTGGSVSTLTIQRTQQEDSAVYLCASSPDRGPLTQYFGPGTRLTVL.

This clone was picked up a small number of times. The V call is TRBV9, the J call TRBJ1-1, with 12 bases lining up with TRBD1. Germline V gene data show CDR1 as SGDLS and CDR2 as YYNGEE. Trimming at V came to 3 bases and at J to 6 bases, leaving 3 bases not matched to a gene. The CDR3 totals 14 residues. This chain's CDR3 is CASSAGQGAAEAFF. As DNA, the CDR3 is TGTGCCAGCAGCGCGGGACAGGGGGCCGCTGAAGCTTTCTTT.

This rearrangement joins TRBV6-6 to TRBJ2-3; D is perhaps TRBD2 (6 bases). The CDR3 covers 13 residues. Per germline, CDR1 MNHNY and CDR2 SVGAGI (reference sequence). The V end was cut by 7 bases, the J end by 0 bases, with 8 bases between. CDR3 in amino acids: CASTLASTDTQYF. The CDR3 region has the DNA TGTGCCAGCACACTAGCTAGCACAGATACGCAGTATTTT.

This chain links TRBV5-1 with TRBJ2-1; 7 bases fit TRBD2. Losses at the gene ends were 3 bases for V and 3 bases for J; bases not matched to a gene: 9. This CDR3 has 16 residues. Germline loops: CDR1 SGHRS, CDR2 YFSETQ. The CDR3 sequence is CASSSRLARHYNEQFF. Written as DNA, the CDR3 is TGCGCCAGCAGCTCACGACTAGCTCGTCACTACAATGAGCAGTTCTTC.

This clone has just one count. The chain is built from TRBV25-1 and TRBJ2-5; TRBD1 aligns across 10 bases. The length of the CDR3 is 17 residues. Germline V gene lookup returns CDR1 MGHDK and CDR2 SYGVNS. The V segment lost 2 bases and the J segment 9 bases; nucleotides outside the gene matches: 15. The DNA of the CDR3 is TGTGCCAGCAGTGAAAGGGGACGGACAGGGGGACGTACGGCCCAGTACTTC. Its translation: CASSERGRTGGRTAQYF.

The chain combines TRBV19 with TRBJ2-5; maybe TRBD2 (6 bases). This CDR3 contains 16 residues. Trimming cost V 8 bases and J 0 bases, with 19 bases left between them. Germline V gives CDR1 LNHDA, CDR2 SQIVND (reference sequence). DNA for the CDR3: TGTGCCAGTTGGGGCCCCTCCGCGGGATACCAAGAGACCCAGTACTTC. As protein: CASWGPSAGYQETQYF.

This chain uses TRBV28 with TRBJ2-1, with a tentative D call TRBD2 (5 bases). The CDR3 spans 17 residues. V was trimmed by 1 base and J by 9 bases, leaving 22 bases between them. Germline V gene sequence: CDR1 MDHEN, CDR2 SYDVKM. The CDR3 DNA sequence: TGTGCCAGCAGTTTATTTCGGTGGGGAGAAGGTAAAGTTGAGCAGTTCTTC. It encodes CASSLFRWGEGKVEQFF.